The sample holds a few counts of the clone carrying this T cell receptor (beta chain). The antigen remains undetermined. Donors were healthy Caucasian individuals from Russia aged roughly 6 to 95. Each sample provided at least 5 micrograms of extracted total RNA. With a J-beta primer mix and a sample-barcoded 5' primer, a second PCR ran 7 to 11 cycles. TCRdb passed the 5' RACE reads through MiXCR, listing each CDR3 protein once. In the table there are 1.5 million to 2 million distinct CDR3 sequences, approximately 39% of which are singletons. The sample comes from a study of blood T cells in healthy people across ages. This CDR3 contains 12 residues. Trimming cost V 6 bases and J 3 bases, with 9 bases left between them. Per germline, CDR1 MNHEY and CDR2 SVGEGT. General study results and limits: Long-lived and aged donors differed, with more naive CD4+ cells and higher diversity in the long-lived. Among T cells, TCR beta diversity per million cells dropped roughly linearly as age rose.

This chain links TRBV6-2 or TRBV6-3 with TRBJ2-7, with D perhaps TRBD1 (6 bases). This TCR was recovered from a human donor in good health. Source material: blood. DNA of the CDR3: TGTGCCAGCAGGGACAGACTCTACGAGCAGTACTTC. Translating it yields CASRDRLYEQYF.